The T cell receptor (beta chain) described here comes from a study of early T cells in non-severe SARS-CoV-2 infection. About the study: With bulk RNA from unsorted whole blood as input, sequencing yielded unpaired chains.

This clonotype was observed at least ten times. Each single cDNA molecule received a unique molecular identifier. TCRdb independently ran MiXCR on the 5' RACE reads; one entry per CDR3 protein. Among tens of thousands of distinct CDR3 sequences listed, approximately 2.9% were seen once. The CDR3 runs 16 residues. Germline V CDR1 and CDR2: SGHTA, FQGNSA. The ends were cut back, 4 bases at V and 0 bases at J, with 13 bases in the middle. This receptor was obtained from an adult who was a healthcare worker with PCR-confirmed SARS-CoV-2 infection or an uninfected control (not recorded which). Sample: whole blood. The gene calls are TRBV7-2 and TRBJ2-1; TRBD2 is a possible D gene (5 bases). The CDR3 sequence is CASSSRTGSSYNEQFF. Here the CDR3 DNA reads TGTGCCAGCAGCTCAAGGACGGGGAGCTCCTACAATGAGCAGTTCTTC.